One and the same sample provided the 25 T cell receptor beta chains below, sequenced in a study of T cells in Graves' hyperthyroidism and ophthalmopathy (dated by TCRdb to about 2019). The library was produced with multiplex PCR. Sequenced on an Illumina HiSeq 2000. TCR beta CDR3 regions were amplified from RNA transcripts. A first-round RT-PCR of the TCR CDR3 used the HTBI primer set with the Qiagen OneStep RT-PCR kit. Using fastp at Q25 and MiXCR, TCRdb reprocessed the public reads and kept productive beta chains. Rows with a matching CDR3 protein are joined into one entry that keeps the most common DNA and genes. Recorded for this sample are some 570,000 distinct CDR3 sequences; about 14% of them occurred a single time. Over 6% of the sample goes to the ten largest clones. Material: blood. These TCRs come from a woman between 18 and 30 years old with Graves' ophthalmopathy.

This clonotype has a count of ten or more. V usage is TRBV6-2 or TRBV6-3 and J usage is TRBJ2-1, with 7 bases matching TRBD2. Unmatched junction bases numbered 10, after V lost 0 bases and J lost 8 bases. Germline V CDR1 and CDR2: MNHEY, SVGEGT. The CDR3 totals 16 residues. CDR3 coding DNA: TGTGCCAGCAGTTACTCGGGTCGGGGGAGGGCAGATGAGCAGTTCTTC. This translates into CASSYSGRGRADEQFF.

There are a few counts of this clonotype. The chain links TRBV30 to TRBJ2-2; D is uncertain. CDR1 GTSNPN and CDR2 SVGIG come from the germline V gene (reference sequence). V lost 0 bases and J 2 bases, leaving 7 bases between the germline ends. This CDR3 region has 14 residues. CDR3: CAWSVSRNTGELFF. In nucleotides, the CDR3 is TGTGCCTGGAGTGTATCCCGAAACACCGGGGAGCTGTTTTTT.

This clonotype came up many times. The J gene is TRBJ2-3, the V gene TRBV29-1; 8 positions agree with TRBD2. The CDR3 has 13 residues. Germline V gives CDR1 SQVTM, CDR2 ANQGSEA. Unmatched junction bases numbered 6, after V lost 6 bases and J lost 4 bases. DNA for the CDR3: TGCAGCGTAAGCGGGAGTGGGGCAGATACGCAGTATTTT. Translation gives CSVSGSGADTQYF.

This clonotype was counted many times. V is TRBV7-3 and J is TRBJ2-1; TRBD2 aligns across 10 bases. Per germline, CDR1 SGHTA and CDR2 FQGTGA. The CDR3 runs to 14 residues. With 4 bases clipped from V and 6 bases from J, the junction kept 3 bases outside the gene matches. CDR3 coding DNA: TGTGCCAGCAGCTCTGGACTAGCGGCCAATGAGCAGTTCTTC. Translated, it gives CASSSGLAANEQFF.

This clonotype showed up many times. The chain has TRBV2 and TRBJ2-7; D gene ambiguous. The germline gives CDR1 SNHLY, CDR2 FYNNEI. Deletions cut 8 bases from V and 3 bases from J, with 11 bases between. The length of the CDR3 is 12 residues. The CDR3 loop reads CASGEIFYEQYF. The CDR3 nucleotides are TGTGCCAGCGGAGAGATTTTCTACGAGCAGTACTTC.

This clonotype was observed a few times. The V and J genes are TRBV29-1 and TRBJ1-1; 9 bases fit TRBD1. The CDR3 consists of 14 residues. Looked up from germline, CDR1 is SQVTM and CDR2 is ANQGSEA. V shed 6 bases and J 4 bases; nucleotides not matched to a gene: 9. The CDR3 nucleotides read TGCAGCGTGATCCCGGGACAGGGAGGCACTGAAGCTTTCTTT. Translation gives CSVIPGQGGTEAFF. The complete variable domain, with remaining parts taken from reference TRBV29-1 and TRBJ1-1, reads SAVISQKPSRDICQRGTSLTIQCQVDSQVTMMFWYRQQPGQSLTLIATANQGSEATYESGFVIDKFPISRPNLTFSTLTVSNMSPEDSSIYLCSVIPGQGGTEAFFGQGTRLTVV.

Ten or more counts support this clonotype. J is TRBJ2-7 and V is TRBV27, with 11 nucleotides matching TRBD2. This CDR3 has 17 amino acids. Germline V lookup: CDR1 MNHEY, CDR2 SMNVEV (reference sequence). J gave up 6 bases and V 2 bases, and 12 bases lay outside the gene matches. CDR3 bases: TGTGCCAGCAGTTTAATCGCGATAGCGGGAGGGTCGGGCGAGCAGTACTTC. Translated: CASSLIAIAGGSGEQYF.

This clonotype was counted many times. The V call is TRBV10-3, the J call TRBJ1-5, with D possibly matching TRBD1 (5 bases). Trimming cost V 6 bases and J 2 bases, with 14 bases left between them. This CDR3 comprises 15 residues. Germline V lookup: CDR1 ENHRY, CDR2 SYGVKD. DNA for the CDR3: TGTGCCATCAGCCCTACAGTGGGGGGCAATCAGCCCCAGCATTTT. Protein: CAISPTVGGNQPQHF.

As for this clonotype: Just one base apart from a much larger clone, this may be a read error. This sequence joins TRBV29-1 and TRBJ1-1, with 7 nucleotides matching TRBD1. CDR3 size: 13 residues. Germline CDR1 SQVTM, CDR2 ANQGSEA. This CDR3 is CSVEDRAGTEAFF. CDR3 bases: TGCAGCGTAGAAGACAGGGCGGGCACTGAAGCTTTCTTT.

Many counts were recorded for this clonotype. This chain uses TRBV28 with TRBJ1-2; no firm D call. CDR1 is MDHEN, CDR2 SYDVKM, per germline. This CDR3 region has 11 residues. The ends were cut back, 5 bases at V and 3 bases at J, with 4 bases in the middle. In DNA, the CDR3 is TGTGCCAGCAGTCAAGACTATGGCTACACCTTC. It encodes CASSQDYGYTF.

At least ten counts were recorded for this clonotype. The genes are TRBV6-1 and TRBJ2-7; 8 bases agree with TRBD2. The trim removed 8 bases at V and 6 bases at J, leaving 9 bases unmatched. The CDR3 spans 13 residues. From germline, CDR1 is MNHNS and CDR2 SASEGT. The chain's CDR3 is CASSPAGVREQYF. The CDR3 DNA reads TGTGCCAGCTCCCCAGCGGGAGTTCGCGAGCAGTACTTC.

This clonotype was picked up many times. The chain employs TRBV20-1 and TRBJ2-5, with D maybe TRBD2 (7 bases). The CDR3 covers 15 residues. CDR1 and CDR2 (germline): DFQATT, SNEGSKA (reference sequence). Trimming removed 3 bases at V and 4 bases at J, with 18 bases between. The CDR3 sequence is CSASSSGRGGETQYF. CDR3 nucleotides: TGCAGTGCTAGTTCTAGCGGAAGAGGGGGAGAGACCCAGTACTTC.

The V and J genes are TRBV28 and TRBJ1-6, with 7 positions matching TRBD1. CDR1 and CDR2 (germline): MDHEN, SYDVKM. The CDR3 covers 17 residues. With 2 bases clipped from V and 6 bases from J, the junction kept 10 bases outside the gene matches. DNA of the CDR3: TGTGCCAGCAGTTTAATCCTCCCGGGACAGAGTAATTCACCCCTCCACTTT. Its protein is CASSLILPGQSNSPLHF.

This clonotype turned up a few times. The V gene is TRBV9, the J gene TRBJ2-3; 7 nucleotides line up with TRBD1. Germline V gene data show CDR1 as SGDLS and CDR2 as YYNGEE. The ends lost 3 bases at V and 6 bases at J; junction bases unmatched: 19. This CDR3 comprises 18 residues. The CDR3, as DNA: TGTGCCAGCAGCGAGCGTGGTTTGCACAGGGGAAGTTCGGATACGCAGTATTTT. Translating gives CASSERGLHRGSSDTQYF.

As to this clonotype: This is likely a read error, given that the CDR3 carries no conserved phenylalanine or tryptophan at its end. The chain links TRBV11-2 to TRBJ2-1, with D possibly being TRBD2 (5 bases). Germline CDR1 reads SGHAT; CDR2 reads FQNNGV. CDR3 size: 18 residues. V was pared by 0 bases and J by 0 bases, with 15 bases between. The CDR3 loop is CASSLDWTAGSSYNEQFS. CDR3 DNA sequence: TGTGCCAGCAGCTTAGACTGGACGGCGGGTAGCTCCTACAATGAGCAGTTCTCC.

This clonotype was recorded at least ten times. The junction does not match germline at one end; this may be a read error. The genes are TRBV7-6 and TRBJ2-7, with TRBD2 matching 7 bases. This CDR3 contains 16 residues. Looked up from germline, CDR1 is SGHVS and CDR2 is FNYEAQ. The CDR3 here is CASSPSYRGRGYERYF. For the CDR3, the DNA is TGTGCCAGCAGCCCTTCGTACCGCGGGAGAGGTTACGAGCGGTACTTC. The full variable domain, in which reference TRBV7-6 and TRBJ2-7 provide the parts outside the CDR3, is GAGVSQSPRYKVTKRGQDVALRCDPISGHVSLYWYRQALGQGPEFLTYFNYEAQQDKSGLPNDRFSAERPEGSISTLTIQRTEQRDSAMYRCASSPSYRGRGYERYFGPGTRLTVT.

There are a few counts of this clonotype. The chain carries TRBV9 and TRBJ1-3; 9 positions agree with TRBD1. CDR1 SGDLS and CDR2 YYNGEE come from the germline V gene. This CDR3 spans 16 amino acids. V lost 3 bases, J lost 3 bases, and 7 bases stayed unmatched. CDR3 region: CASSAEDRGLGNTIYF. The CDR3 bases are TGTGCCAGCAGCGCCGAGGACAGGGGACTTGGAAACACCATATATTTT.

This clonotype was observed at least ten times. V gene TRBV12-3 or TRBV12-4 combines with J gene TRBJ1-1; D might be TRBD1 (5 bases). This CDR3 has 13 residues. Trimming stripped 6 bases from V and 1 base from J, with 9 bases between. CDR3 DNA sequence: TGTGCCAGCAGGGGACGGAGGAACACTGAAGCTTTCTTT. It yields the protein CASRGRRNTEAFF.

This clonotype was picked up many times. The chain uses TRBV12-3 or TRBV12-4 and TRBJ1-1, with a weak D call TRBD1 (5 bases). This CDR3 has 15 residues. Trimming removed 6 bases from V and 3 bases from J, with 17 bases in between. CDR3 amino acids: CASSPAGEGHTEAFF. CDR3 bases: TGTGCCAGCAGCCCCGCCGGGGAGGGACACACTGAAGCTTTCTTT.

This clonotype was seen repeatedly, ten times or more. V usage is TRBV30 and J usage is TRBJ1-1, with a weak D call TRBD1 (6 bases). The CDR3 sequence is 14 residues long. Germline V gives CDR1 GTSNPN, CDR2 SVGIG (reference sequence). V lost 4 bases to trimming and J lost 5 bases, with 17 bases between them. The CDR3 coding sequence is TGTGCCTGGACCACAGGGAGGTCGAGGACTGAAGCTTTCTTT. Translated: CAWTTGRSRTEAFF.

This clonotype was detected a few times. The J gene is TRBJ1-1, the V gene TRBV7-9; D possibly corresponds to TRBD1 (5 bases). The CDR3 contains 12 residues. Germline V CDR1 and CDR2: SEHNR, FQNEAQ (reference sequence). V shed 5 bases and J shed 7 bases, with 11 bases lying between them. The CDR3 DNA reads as TGTGCCAGCAGCCCGGGGGGAGATGAAGCTTTCTTT. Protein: CASSPGGDEAFF.

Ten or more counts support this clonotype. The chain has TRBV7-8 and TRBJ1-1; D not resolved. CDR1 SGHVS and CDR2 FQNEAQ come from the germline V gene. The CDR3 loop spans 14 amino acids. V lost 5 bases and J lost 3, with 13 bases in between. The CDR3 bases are TGTGCCAGCAGCGTTACAGTTACCTACACTGAAGCTTTCTTT. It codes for CASSVTVTYTEAFF.

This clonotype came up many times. CDR3 sequence (DNA): TGTGCCAGCAGTGACAGCTTTCGCCCCCAAGAGACCCAGTACTTC. Protein: CASSDSFRPQETQYF. This chain connects TRBV27 to TRBJ2-5, with D tentatively TRBD1 (5 bases). The germline V gene encodes CDR1 MNHEY and CDR2 SMNVEV (reference sequence). Trimming cost V 5 bases and J 1 base, with 14 bases left between them. This CDR3 is 15 amino acids long.

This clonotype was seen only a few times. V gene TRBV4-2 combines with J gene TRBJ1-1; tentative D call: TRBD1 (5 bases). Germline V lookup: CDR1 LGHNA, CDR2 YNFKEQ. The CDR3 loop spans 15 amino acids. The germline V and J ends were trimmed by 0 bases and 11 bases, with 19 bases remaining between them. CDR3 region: CASSQDLGRDGLAFF. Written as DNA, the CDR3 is TGTGCCAGCAGCCAAGATCTGGGCAGGGATGGTCTGGCTTTCTTT.

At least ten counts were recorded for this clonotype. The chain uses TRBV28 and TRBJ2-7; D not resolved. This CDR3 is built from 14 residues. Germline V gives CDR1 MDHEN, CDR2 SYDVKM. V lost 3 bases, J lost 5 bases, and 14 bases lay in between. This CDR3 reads CASSFPSRTDEQYF. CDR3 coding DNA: TGTGCCAGCAGTTTCCCCTCTCGGACGGACGAGCAGTACTTC.